This entry lists 3 T cell receptor beta chains sequenced from one sample in a study of T cells in women clearing cervical HPV infection. Using immunoSEQ multiplex PCR, the repertoire was profiled, and TCRdb retains in-frame clones only, with some absent. This sample carries just over 20,000 clones, with roughly 5.4% going to the ten biggest clones. Sequencing was done on a sample of blood buffy coat. The receptors shown here come from a woman between 18 and 70 years old with a cervical HPV16 infection that either progressed to CIN3+ or cleared (not recorded which).

As concerns this clone: Read sequence stops 3 residues before the CDR3 end, and the germline J gene provides the missing end. V usage is TRBV20-1 and J usage is TRBJ2-2; D may be TRBD1 (5 bases). CDR1 DFQATT and CDR2 SNEGSKA come from the germline V gene (reference sequence). The CDR3 loop spans 16 amino acids. CDR3 DNA, as far as it was read: TGCAGTGCTAGAGATCCTATACTCCTCCAGGGTGAAAAG. Amino acid sequence: CSARDPILLQGEK. The CDR3, in full, reads CSARDPILLQGEKLFF.

The CDR3 bases that were read are TGTGCCACCAGCCGTGACAGGGGGCGATACGAG. Translating it yields CATSRDRGRYE. The whole CDR3 protein is CATSRDRGRYEQYF. The rearrangement uses TRBV15 and TRBJ2-7; 10 bases map to TRBD1. The read comes to an end 3 residues before the CDR3 does, leaving the germline J gene to fill in the end. CDR3 size: 14 residues. The germline V gene has CDR1 LNHNV and CDR2 YYDKDF (reference sequence). Germline trimming cut 5 bases from V and 4 bases from J; bases unmatched to any gene: 5.

As regards this clone: The missing CDR3 end, 3 residues past where the read stops, is filled in from the germline J gene. The chain carries TRBV4-2 and TRBJ1-4; 9 positions match TRBD1. CDR3 length equals 15 residues. J was trimmed by 8 bases and V by 4 bases; bases with no gene match: 8. Germline V CDR1 and CDR2: LGHNA, YNFKEQ. Partial CDR3 DNA: TGTGCCAGCAGCCTAGGGGACAGGGAGGGAGAAAAA. Encoded protein: CASSLGDREGEK. The entire CDR3 reads CASSLGDREGEKLFF.